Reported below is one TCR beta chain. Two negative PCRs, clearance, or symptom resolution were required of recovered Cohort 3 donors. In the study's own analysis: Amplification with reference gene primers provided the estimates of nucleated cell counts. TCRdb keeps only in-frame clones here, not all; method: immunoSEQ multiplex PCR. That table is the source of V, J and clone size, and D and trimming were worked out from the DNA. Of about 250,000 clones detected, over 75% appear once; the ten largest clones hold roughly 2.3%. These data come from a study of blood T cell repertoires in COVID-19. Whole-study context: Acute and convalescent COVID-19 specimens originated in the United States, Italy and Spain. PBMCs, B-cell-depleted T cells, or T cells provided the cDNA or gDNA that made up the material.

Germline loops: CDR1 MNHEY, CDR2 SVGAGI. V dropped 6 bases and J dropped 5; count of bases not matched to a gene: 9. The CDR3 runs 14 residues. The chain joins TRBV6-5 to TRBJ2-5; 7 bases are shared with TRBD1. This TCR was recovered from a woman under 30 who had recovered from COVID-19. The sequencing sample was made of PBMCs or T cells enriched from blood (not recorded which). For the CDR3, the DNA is TGTGCCAGCAGCCTCTCAGGGGGATCGGAGACCCAGTACTTC. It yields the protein CASSLSGGSETQYF.